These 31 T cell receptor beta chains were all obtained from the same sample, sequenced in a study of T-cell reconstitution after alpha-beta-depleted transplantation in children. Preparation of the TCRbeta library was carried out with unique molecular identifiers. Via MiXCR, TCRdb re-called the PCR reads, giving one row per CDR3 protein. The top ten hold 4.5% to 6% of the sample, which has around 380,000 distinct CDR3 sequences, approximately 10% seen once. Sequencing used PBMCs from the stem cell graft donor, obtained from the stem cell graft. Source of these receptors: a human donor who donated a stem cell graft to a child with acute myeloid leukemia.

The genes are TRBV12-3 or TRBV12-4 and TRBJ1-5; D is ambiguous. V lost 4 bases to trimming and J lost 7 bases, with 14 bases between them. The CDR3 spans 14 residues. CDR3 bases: TGTGCCAGCAGTTCAGATTCCGGGTGGCAGCCCCAGCATTTT. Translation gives CASSSDSGWQPQHF.

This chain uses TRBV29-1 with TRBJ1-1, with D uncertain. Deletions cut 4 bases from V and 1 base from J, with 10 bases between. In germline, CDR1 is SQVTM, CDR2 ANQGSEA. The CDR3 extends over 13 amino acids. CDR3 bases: TGCAGCGTTGCCGGGTCCGGGAACACTGAAGCTTTCTTT. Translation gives CSVAGSGNTEAFF. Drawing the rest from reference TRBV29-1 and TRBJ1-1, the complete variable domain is SAVISQKPSRDICQRGTSLTIQCQVDSQVTMMFWYRQQPGQSLTLIATANQGSEATYESGFVIDKFPISRPNLTFSTLTVSNMSPEDSSIYLCSVAGSGNTEAFFGQGTRLTVV.

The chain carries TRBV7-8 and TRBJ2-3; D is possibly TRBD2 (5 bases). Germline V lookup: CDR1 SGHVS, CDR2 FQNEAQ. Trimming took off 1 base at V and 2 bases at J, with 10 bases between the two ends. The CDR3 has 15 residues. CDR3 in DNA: TGTGCCAGCAGCTTAGAGGGAGCCCACACAGATACGCAGTATTTT. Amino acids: CASSLEGAHTDTQYF.

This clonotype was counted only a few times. For the CDR3, the DNA is TGCAGTGCTAGAGATTTAGGGGGAATGAACACTGAAGCTTTCTTT. It translates to CSARDLGGMNTEAFF. The rearrangement uses TRBV20-1 and TRBJ1-1; maybe TRBD1 (6 bases). The CDR3 is 15 residues long. The germline CDR1 and CDR2 sequences are DFQATT and SNEGSKA (reference sequence). Trimming took off 0 bases at V and 0 bases at J, with 11 bases between the two ends.

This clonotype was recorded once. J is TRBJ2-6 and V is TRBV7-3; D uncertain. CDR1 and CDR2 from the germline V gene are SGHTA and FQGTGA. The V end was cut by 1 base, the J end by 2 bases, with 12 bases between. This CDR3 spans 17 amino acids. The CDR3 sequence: CASSLSPNMAGANVLTF. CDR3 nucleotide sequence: TGTGCCAGCAGCTTAAGTCCCAACATGGCTGGGGCCAACGTCCTGACTTTC.

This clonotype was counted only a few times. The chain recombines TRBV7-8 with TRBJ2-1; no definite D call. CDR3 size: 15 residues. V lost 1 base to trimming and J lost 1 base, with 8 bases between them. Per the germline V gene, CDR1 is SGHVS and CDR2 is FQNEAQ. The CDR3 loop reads CASSLDAGSYNEQFF. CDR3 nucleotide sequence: TGTGCCAGCAGCTTAGATGCCGGGTCCTACAATGAGCAGTTCTTC.

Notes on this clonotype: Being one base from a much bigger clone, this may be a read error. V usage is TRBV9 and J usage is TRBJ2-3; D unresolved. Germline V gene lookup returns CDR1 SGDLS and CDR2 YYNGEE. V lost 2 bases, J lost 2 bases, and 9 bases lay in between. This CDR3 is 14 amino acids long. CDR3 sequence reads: CASSVPANTDTQYF. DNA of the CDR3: TGTGCCAGCAGCGTTCCGGCGAACACAGATACGCAGTATTTT.

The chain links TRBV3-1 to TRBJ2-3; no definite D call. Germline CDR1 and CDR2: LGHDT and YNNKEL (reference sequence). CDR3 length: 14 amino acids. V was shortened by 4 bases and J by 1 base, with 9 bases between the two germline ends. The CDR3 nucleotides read TGTGCCAGCAGCCGAGTGGTGGGCACAGATACGCAGTATTTT. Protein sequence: CASSRVVGTDTQYF.

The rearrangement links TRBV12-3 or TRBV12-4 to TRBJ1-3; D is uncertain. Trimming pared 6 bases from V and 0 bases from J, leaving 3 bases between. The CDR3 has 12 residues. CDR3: CASRASGNTIYF. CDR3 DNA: TGTGCCAGCAGGGCCTCTGGAAACACCATATATTTT.

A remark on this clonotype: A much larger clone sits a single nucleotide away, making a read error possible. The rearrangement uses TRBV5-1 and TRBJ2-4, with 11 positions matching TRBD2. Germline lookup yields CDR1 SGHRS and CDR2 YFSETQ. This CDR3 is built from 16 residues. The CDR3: CASSLATSGSENSQYF. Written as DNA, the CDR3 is TGCGCCAGCAGCTTGGCCACTAGCGGGAGTGAAAACAGTCAGTACTTC.

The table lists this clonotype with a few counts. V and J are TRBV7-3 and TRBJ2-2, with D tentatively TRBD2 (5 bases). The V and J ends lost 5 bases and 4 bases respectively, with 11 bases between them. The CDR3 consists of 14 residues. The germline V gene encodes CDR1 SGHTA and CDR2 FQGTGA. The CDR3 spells CASSHGLATGELFF. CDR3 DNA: TGTGCCAGCAGCCACGGACTCGCCACCGGGGAGCTGTTTTTT. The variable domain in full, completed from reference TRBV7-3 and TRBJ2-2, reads GAGVSQTPSNKVTEKGKYVELRCDPISGHTALYWYRQSLGQGPEFLIYFQGTGAADDSGLPNDRFFAVRPEGSVSTLKIQRTERGDSAVYLCASSHGLATGELFFGEGSRLTVL.

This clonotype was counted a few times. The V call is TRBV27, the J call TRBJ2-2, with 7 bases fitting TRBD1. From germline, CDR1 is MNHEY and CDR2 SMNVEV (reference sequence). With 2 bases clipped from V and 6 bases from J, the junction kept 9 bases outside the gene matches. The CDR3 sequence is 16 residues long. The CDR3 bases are TGTGCCAGCAGTTTAATGAACAGGGGATACGCCGGGGAGCTGTTTTTT. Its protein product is CASSLMNRGYAGELFF.

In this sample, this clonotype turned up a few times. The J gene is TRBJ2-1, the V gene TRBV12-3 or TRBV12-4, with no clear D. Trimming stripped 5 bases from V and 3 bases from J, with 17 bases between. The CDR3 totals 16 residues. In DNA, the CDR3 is TGTGCCAGCAGTGCCCGCCATTCCATCTACTACAATGAGCAGTTCTTC. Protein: CASSARHSIYYNEQFF.

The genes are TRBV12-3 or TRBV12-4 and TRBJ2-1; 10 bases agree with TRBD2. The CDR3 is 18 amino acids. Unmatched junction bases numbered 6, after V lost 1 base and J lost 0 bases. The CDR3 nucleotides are TGTGCCAGCAGTTTAGGGACTAGCGGTATGAGCTCCTACAATGAGCAGTTCTTC. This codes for CASSLGTSGMSSYNEQFF.

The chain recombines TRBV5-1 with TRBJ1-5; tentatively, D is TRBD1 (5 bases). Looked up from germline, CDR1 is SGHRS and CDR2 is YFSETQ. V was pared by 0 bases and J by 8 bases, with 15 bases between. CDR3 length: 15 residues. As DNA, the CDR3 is TGCGCCAGCAGCTTGGGGTCAGGGCTTGGTGAGCCCCAGCATTTT. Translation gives CASSLGSGLGEPQHF.

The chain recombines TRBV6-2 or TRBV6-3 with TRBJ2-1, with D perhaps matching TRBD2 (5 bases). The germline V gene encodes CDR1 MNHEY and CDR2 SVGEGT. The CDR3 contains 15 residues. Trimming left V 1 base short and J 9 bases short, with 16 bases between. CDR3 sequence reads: CASSYWEPLNGEQFF. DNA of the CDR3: TGTGCCAGCAGTTACTGGGAGCCGCTAAACGGTGAGCAGTTCTTC.

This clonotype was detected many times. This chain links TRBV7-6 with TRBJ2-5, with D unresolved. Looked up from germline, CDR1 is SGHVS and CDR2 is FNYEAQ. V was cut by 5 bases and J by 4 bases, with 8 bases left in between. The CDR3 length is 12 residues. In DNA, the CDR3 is TGTGCCAGCAGCCCGATGGGAGAGACCCAGTACTTC. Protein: CASSPMGETQYF.

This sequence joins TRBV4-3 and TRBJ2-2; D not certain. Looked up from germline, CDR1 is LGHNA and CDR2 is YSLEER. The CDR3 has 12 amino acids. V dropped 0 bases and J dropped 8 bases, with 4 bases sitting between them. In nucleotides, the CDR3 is TGCGCCAGCAGCCAAGATTTTGGGGAGCTGTTTTTT. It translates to CASSQDFGELFF.

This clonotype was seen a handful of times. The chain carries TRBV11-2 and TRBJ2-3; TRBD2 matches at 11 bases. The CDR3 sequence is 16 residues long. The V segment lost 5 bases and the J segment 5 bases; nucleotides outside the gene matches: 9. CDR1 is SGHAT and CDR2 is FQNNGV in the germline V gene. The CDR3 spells CASSLGSSGGIDTQYF. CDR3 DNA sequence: TGTGCCAGCAGCCTCGGCTCTAGCGGGGGGATAGATACGCAGTATTTT.

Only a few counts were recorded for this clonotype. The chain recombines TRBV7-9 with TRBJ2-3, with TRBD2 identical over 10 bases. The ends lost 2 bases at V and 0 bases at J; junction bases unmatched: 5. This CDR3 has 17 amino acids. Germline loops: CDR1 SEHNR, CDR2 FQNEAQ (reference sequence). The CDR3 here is CASSLSSGSSSTDTQYF. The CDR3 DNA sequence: TGTGCCAGCAGCTTATCTAGCGGGAGCTCTAGCACAGATACGCAGTATTTT.

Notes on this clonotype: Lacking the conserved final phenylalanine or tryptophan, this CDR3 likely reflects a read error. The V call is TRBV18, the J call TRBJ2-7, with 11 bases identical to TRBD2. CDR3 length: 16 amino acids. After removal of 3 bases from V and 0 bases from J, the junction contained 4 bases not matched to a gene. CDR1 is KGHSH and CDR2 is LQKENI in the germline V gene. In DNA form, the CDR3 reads TGTGCCAGCTCACCCCTAGGGACTAGCGGCTCCTACGAGCAGTACTCC. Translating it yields CASSPLGTSGSYEQYS.

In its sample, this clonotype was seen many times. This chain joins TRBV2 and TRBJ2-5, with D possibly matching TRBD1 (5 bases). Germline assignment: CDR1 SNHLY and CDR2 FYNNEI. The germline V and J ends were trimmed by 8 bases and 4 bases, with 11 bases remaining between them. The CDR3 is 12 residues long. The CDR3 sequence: CASEAGPETQYF. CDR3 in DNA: TGTGCCAGCGAGGCAGGGCCAGAGACCCAGTACTTC.

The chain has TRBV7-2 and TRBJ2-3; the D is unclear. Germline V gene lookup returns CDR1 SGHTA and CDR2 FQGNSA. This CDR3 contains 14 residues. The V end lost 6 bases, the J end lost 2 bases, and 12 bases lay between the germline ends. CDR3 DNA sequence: TGTGCCAGCAGTTTAACGGTAAACACAGATACGCAGTATTTT. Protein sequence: CASSLTVNTDTQYF.

CDR3 DNA: TGTGCCAGCAGCCTTCCTGAGGACAGCCCCGACACTGAAGCTTTCTTT. It yields the protein CASSLPEDSPDTEAFF. The J gene is TRBJ1-1, the V gene TRBV7-6, with D maybe TRBD1 (6 bases). The CDR3 runs to 16 residues. Per the germline V gene, CDR1 is SGHVS and CDR2 is FNYEAQ. V lost 5 bases to trimming and J lost 3 bases, with 19 bases between them.

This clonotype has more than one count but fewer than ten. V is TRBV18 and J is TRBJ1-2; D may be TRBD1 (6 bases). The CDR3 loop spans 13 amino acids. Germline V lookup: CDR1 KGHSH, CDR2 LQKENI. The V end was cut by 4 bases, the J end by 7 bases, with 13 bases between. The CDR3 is CASSRKTGTGYTF. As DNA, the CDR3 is TGTGCCAGCTCACGAAAAACAGGGACTGGCTACACCTTC.

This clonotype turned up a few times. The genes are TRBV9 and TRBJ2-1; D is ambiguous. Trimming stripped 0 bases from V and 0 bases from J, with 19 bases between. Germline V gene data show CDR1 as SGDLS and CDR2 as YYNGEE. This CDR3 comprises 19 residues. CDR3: CASSVAVTSLSRSYNEQFF. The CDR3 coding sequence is TGTGCCAGCAGCGTAGCTGTGACCTCGCTATCTCGCTCCTACAATGAGCAGTTCTTC.

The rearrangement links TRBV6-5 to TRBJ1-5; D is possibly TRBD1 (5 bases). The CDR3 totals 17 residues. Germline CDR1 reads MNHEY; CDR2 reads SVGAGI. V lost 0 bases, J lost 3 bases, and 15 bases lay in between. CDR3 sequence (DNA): TGTGCCAGCAGTTACTCGAGGGGCCGCAACTCCAATCAGCCCCAGCATTTT. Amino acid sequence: CASSYSRGRNSNQPQHF.

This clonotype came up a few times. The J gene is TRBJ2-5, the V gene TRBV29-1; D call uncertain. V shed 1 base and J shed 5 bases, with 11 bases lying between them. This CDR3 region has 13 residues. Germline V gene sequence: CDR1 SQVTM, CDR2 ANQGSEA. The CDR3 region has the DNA TGCAGCGTTGAAGTTACGGGTCCGGAGACCCAGTACTTC. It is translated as CSVEVTGPETQYF.

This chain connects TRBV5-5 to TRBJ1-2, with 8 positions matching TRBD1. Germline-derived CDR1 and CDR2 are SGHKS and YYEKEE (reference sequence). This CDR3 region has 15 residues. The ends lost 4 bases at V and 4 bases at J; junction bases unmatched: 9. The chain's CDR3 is CASSHRGGVGYGYTF. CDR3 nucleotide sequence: TGTGCCAGCAGCCACAGGGGGGGGGTAGGCTATGGCTACACCTTC.

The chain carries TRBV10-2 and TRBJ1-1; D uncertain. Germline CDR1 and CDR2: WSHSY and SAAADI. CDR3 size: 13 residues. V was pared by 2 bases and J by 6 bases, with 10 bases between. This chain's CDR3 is CASSEPGVPEAFF. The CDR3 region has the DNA TGCGCCAGCAGTGAGCCTGGGGTCCCTGAAGCTTTCTTT.

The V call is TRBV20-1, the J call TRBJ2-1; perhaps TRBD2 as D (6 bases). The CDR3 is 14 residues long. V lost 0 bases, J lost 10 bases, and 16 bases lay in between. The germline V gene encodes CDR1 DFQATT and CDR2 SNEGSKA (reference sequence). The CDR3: CSARDWSAGLEQFF. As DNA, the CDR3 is TGCAGTGCTAGAGATTGGAGCGCGGGATTGGAGCAGTTCTTC.